These T cell receptor beta chains were read from a single sample in a study of regulatory T cells in long-lasting Graves disease. TCRdb passed the multiplex PCR reads through MiXCR, listing each CDR3 protein once. The sample includes 400,000 to 600,000 distinct CDR3 sequences, about a fifth of them seen just once. The sample was peripheral blood mononuclear cells (PBMCs), taken when the disease was refractory, from a patient treated with antithyroid drugs. The receptors derive from a female donor with Graves disease. CDR3s include the opening cysteine and the closing phenylalanine or tryptophan. Fields, in order: V gene, J gene, D gene, clone size, CDR3 DNA, CDR3 protein. The D gene is left open where the match is weak. Rows give clone size only sometimes, using once, few, many, or a class for an expanded clone.

v_call: TRBV9
j_call: TRBJ1-5
d_call: -
clone_size: -
cdr3_nt: TGTGCCAGCAGCCGGGACGACTCTTACCCCCAGCATTTT
cdr3_aa: CASSRDDSYPQHF

v_call: TRBV6-1
j_call: TRBJ1-2
d_call: TRBD1
clone_size: many
cdr3_nt: TGTGCCAGCAGTGGACAACAGGGGGCTTGGGGCTACACCTTC
cdr3_aa: CASSGQQGAWGYTF

v_call: TRBV28
j_call: TRBJ2-7
d_call: -
clone_size: many
cdr3_nt: TGTGCCAGCAGTTTAACCCCTACGGCATCCGAGCAGTACTTC
cdr3_aa: CASSLTPTASEQYF

v_call: TRBV7-9
j_call: TRBJ2-7
d_call: -
clone_size: few
cdr3_nt: TGTGCCAGCAGCTTAGGCGAAGTTAGCTCCTACGAGCAGTACTTC
cdr3_aa: CASSLGEVSSYEQYF

v_call: TRBV6-1
j_call: TRBJ2-7
d_call: -
clone_size: -
cdr3_nt: TGTGCCAGCAGTGAAATGACAGCGTCCTACGAGCAGTACTTC
cdr3_aa: CASSEMTASYEQYF

v_call: TRBV29-1
j_call: TRBJ1-2
d_call: TRBD1
clone_size: -
cdr3_nt: TGCAGCACGACAGGGGGGACGGACGGTGGCTACACCTTC
cdr3_aa: CSTTGGTDGGYTF

v_call: TRBV11-1
j_call: TRBJ2-1
d_call: -
clone_size: few
cdr3_nt: TGTGCCAGCAGCCCCAATGCGGGGCAGGGGATTTACAATGAGCAGTTCTTC
cdr3_aa: CASSPNAGQGIYNEQFF

v_call: TRBV5-1
j_call: TRBJ2-7
d_call: -
clone_size: many
cdr3_nt: TGCGCCAGCAGCTCGACAGCCTTGGGGTACGAGCAGTACTTC
cdr3_aa: CASSSTALGYEQYF

v_call: TRBV4-1
j_call: TRBJ2-2
d_call: -
clone_size: -
cdr3_nt: TGCGCCAGCAGCCAATCGGAGGAGGGCCACAGGGAGCTGTTTTTT
cdr3_aa: CASSQSEEGHRELFF

v_call: TRBV30
j_call: TRBJ2-7
d_call: TRBD1
clone_size: many
cdr3_nt: TGTGCCTGGGCTCGGACAGGGGACCACGAGCAGTACTTC
cdr3_aa: CAWARTGDHEQYF

v_call: TRBV3-1
j_call: TRBJ2-3
d_call: -
clone_size: -
cdr3_nt: TGTGCCAGCAGCCTACAGAGCACAGATACGCAGTATTTT
cdr3_aa: CASSLQSTDTQYF

v_call: TRBV3-1
j_call: TRBJ1-6
d_call: -
clone_size: few
cdr3_nt: TGTGCCAGCAGCCAAGATCTCGGTGGGACGCCCCTCCACTTT
cdr3_aa: CASSQDLGGTPLHF

v_call: TRBV7-8
j_call: TRBJ1-2
d_call: -
clone_size: many
cdr3_nt: TGTGCCAGCAGCTTAGGACTCGTGACGGGAGTTCCTGGCTACACCTTC
cdr3_aa: CASSLGLVTGVPGYTF

v_call: TRBV12-3/TRBV12-4
j_call: TRBJ1-2
d_call: -
clone_size: many
cdr3_nt: TGTGCCAGCAGTTGGGGGGCAGGGGGCTACACCTTC
cdr3_aa: CASSWGAGGYTF

v_call: TRBV5-4
j_call: TRBJ1-2
d_call: -
clone_size: -
cdr3_nt: TGTGCCAGCAGAGGGCCCTCAGGAGCCTACACCTTC
cdr3_aa: CASRGPSGAYTF

v_call: TRBV7-9
j_call: TRBJ2-3
d_call: -
clone_size: -
cdr3_nt: TGTGCCAGCAGTATTACAGGGAGGACAGATACGCAGTATTTT
cdr3_aa: CASSITGRTDTQYF

v_call: TRBV7-9
j_call: TRBJ2-7
d_call: -
clone_size: -
cdr3_nt: TGTGCCAGCAGCCCCCCGCGGACTCCCTACGAGCAGTACTTC
cdr3_aa: CASSPPRTPYEQYF

v_call: TRBV24-1
j_call: TRBJ2-5
d_call: TRBD2
clone_size: many
cdr3_nt: TGTGCCACCAGTGACGGCACGGCGGGAGGATGGGAGACCCAGTACTTC
cdr3_aa: CATSDGTAGGWETQYF

v_call: TRBV28
j_call: TRBJ1-4
d_call: -
clone_size: many
cdr3_nt: TGTGCCAGCAGTACCCCCGTCACAGGGCTTGAAAAACTGTTTTTT
cdr3_aa: CASSTPVTGLEKLFF

v_call: TRBV11-2
j_call: TRBJ1-1
d_call: -
clone_size: -
cdr3_nt: TGTGCCAGCAGCTTAGTTGCGACATGGAGCCCCTATAACACTGAAGCTTTCTTT
cdr3_aa: CASSLVATWSPYNTEAFF

v_call: TRBV11-2
j_call: TRBJ2-7
d_call: -
clone_size: many
cdr3_nt: TGTGCCAGCAGCTCACACCCCCCTGGCCGATTCTACGAGCAGTACTTC
cdr3_aa: CASSSHPPGRFYEQYF

v_call: TRBV7-3
j_call: TRBJ1-5
d_call: -
clone_size: few
cdr3_nt: TGTGCCAGCAGCTTAACTTGGCAGGGTAATCAGCCCCAGCATTTT
cdr3_aa: CASSLTWQGNQPQHF

v_call: TRBV30
j_call: TRBJ2-1
d_call: -
clone_size: -
cdr3_nt: TGTGCCTGGAGTGTAACGGGGAGCTATGAGCAGTTCTTC
cdr3_aa: CAWSVTGSYEQFF

v_call: TRBV6-1
j_call: TRBJ2-5
d_call: -
clone_size: many
cdr3_nt: TGTGCCAGCACTGCCACGGGGCTTTGGGAGACCCAGTACTTC
cdr3_aa: CASTATGLWETQYF

v_call: TRBV5-1
j_call: TRBJ1-1
d_call: -
clone_size: -
cdr3_nt: TGCGCCAGCGGTACTTCGGGCTCCACTGAAGCTTTCTTT
cdr3_aa: CASGTSGSTEAFF

v_call: TRBV6-5
j_call: TRBJ1-1
d_call: -
clone_size: -
cdr3_nt: TGTGCCAGCAGTTACTCCCCTGGACTTACCACGGAAGCTTTCTTT
cdr3_aa: CASSYSPGLTTEAFF

v_call: TRBV12-3/TRBV12-4
j_call: TRBJ2-5
d_call: -
clone_size: -
cdr3_nt: TGTGCCAGCAGTTCCTCTGGAGGGGCATCCCAAGAGACCCAGTACTTC
cdr3_aa: CASSSSGGASQETQYF

v_call: TRBV19
j_call: TRBJ1-2
d_call: -
clone_size: few
cdr3_nt: TGTGCCAGTAGTACCAGGGGAGGCTACACCTTC
cdr3_aa: CASSTRGGYTF

v_call: TRBV6-1
j_call: TRBJ2-5
d_call: -
clone_size: many
cdr3_nt: TGTGCCAGCAGGGGTTGGTGGGATTTTGCGGCCGAAGAGACCCAGTACTTC
cdr3_aa: CASRGWWDFAAEETQYF

v_call: TRBV2
j_call: TRBJ2-6
d_call: TRBD1
clone_size: -
cdr3_nt: TGTGCCAGAGCGCACCAGGGGGACAGGGCCTCTGGGGCCAACGTCCTGACTTTC
cdr3_aa: CARAHQGDRASGANVLTF

v_call: TRBV7-9
j_call: TRBJ2-5
d_call: TRBD2
clone_size: -
cdr3_nt: TGTGCCAGCAGCTTCTCTAGCGGGAGCGGGCTAGAGACCCAGTACTTC
cdr3_aa: CASSFSSGSGLETQYF

v_call: TRBV19
j_call: TRBJ1-4
d_call: -
clone_size: -
cdr3_nt: TGTGCCAGCCGGGGGCAGGCTAATGAAAAACTGTTTTTT
cdr3_aa: CASRGQANEKLFF

v_call: TRBV27
j_call: TRBJ2-2
d_call: -
clone_size: -
cdr3_nt: TGTGCCAGCAGTCCACTCAAGATAAGAAAGGACGACACCGGGGAGCTGTTTTTT
cdr3_aa: CASSPLKIRKDDTGELFF

v_call: TRBV12-3/TRBV12-4
j_call: TRBJ2-2
d_call: -
clone_size: few
cdr3_nt: TGTGCCAGCAGTTTTCAGGGAACCGGGGAGCTGTTTTTT
cdr3_aa: CASSFQGTGELFF

v_call: TRBV24-1
j_call: TRBJ2-2
d_call: TRBD2
clone_size: few
cdr3_nt: TGTGCCACCAGTGATTTAACTAGCGGGACCAACACCGGGGAGCTGTTTTTT
cdr3_aa: CATSDLTSGTNTGELFF

v_call: TRBV20-1
j_call: TRBJ2-2
d_call: TRBD2
clone_size: many
cdr3_nt: TGCAGTGCTAGAGGAGAGCGGGAGGGCCACGCCGGGGAGCTGTTTTTT
cdr3_aa: CSARGEREGHAGELFF

v_call: TRBV6-1
j_call: TRBJ1-2
d_call: -
clone_size: many
cdr3_nt: TGTGCCAGCAAGGAGGGGTCGGTCTATGGCTACACCTTC
cdr3_aa: CASKEGSVYGYTF

v_call: TRBV12-3/TRBV12-4
j_call: TRBJ2-2
d_call: TRBD1
clone_size: many
cdr3_nt: TGTGCCAGCAGACCGGACAGGTGGGCCGGGGAGCTGTTTTTT
cdr3_aa: CASRPDRWAGELFF

v_call: TRBV2
j_call: TRBJ1-2
d_call: -
clone_size: many
cdr3_nt: TGTGCCAGCAGTGACTCGGCTACTAGCTATGGCTACACCTTC
cdr3_aa: CASSDSATSYGYTF